The clone carrying this TCR beta chain occurred many times. Its specificity is not known. The sample belongs to a study of T cells in Graves' hyperthyroidism and ophthalmopathy. Study-wide results and caveats: Most expanded thyroid clonotypes above 0.001 recurred in blood. Ophthalmopathy, which appeared later, was predicted by the model a median 6.5 months before onset.

Amplified regions were TCR beta CDR3 sequences from RNA transcripts. RT-PCR in the first round (using the HTBI primer set) targeted the TCR CDR3. TCRdb redid the calling of the multiplex PCR reads with MiXCR, one entry per CDR3 protein. Among approximately 430,000 distinct CDR3 sequences, about a sixth were seen once, and the ten largest hold around 7.3%. Fresh peripheral blood, 8 to 10 ml of it, supplied the PBMCs. This clonotype originated in a woman between 18 and 29 years old with Graves' hyperthyroidism. The sequenced sample consisted of blood.

In DNA form, the CDR3 reads TGTGCCATCAGTGAGTCCAACGTTGACTATGGCTACACCTTC. Translating gives CAISESNVDYGYTF. The chain is built from TRBV10-3 and TRBJ1-2; the D is unclear. The CDR3 length is 14 residues. The V end lost 0 bases, the J end lost 3 bases, and 8 bases lay between the germline ends. The germline CDR1 and CDR2 sequences are ENHRY and SYGVKD.